These T cell receptor beta chains were read from a single sample in a study of blood T cell repertoires in COVID-19. TCRdb keeps only in-frame clones here, not all; method: immunoSEQ multiplex PCR. The data contain some 160,000 clones, about 80% of them singletons. Sequences were obtained from peripheral blood. These receptors were collected from a man between 70 and 80 years old with active or convalescent COVID-19. Both conserved end residues are part of each CDR3. The D gene is left open where the match is weak. The listing skips clone size in some rows; elsewhere it reads once, few, many or a size class.

j_gene: TRBJ1-2
v_gene: TRBV5-1
abundance: NA
d_gene: TRBD1
CDR3nt: TGCGCCAGCAGCTTGGACCTTACCCGGACAGGGAACTATGGCTACACCTTC
CDR3aa: CASSLDLTRTGNYGYTF

j_gene: TRBJ1-1
v_gene: TRBV3-1/TRBV3-2
abundance: NA
d_gene: TRBD1
CDR3nt: TGTGCCAGCAGCCATCATGGGACAGGTAACACTGAAGCTTTCTTT
CDR3aa: CASSHHGTGNTEAFF

j_gene: TRBJ1-5
v_gene: TRBV2
abundance: once
d_gene: NA
CDR3nt: TGTGCCAGCAGTGTTGGGGACAACAATCAGCCCCAGCATTTT
CDR3aa: CASSVGDNNQPQHF

j_gene: TRBJ1-5
v_gene: TRBV5-1
abundance: NA
d_gene: NA
CDR3nt: TGCGCCAGCAGCTTCGAGGGAGCATACAATCAGCCCCAGCATTTT
CDR3aa: CASSFEGAYNQPQHF

j_gene: TRBJ2-4
v_gene: TRBV15
abundance: NA
d_gene: TRBD2
CDR3nt: TGTGCCACCAGCAGAGGAGGGACTAAAGGAGGCATTCAGTACTTC
CDR3aa: CATSRGGTKGGIQYF

j_gene: TRBJ1-1
v_gene: TRBV5-1
abundance: NA
d_gene: NA
CDR3nt: TGCGCCAGCAGCTTGGAATCAGGGCTGAACACTGAAGCTTTCTTT
CDR3aa: CASSLESGLNTEAFF

j_gene: TRBJ1-1
v_gene: TRBV11-2
abundance: NA
d_gene: NA
CDR3nt: TGTGCCAGCAGTGACCAGGGAAACACTGAAGCTTTCTTT
CDR3aa: CASSDQGNTEAFF

j_gene: TRBJ1-2
v_gene: TRBV5-6
abundance: once
d_gene: NA
CDR3nt: TGTGCCAGCGAATTACAGGGAGGGACCTATGGCTACACCTTC
CDR3aa: CASELQGGTYGYTF

j_gene: TRBJ1-2
v_gene: TRBV4-3
abundance: NA
d_gene: NA
CDR3nt: TGCGCCAGCAGCCAAGGTCCAGTCTGGTCCGAAAACTATGGCTACACCTTC
CDR3aa: CASSQGPVWSENYGYTF

j_gene: TRBJ2-3
v_gene: TRBV6-5
abundance: NA
d_gene: NA
CDR3nt: TGTGCCAGCAGTTCAAGGGATAGCGGCACAGATACGCAGTATTTT
CDR3aa: CASSSRDSGTDTQYF

j_gene: TRBJ1-1
v_gene: TRBV11-3
abundance: NA
d_gene: TRBD1
CDR3nt: TGTGCCAGCAGCTCCACCGGACAGGGCACTGAAGCTTTCTTT
CDR3aa: CASSSTGQGTEAFF

j_gene: TRBJ2-7
v_gene: TRBV7-6
abundance: once
d_gene: TRBD1
CDR3nt: TGTGCCAGCAGCCCACAACAACAGGGGTCTGGCGAGCAGTACTTC
CDR3aa: CASSPQQQGSGEQYF

j_gene: TRBJ2-1
v_gene: TRBV5-1
abundance: NA
d_gene: TRBD2
CDR3nt: TGCGCCAGCAGCCCCACCGGGACTAGCGGCCACAATGAGCAGTTCTTC
CDR3aa: CASSPTGTSGHNEQFF

j_gene: TRBJ2-1
v_gene: TRBV9
abundance: few
d_gene: TRBD1
CDR3nt: TGTGCCAGCAGCGAGGGGGCAGATTACAATGAGCAGTTCTTC
CDR3aa: CASSEGADYNEQFF

j_gene: TRBJ1-4
v_gene: TRBV7-9
abundance: NA
d_gene: NA
CDR3nt: TGTGCCAGTATCGCACACACCCTTAATGAAAAACTGTTTTTT
CDR3aa: CASIAHTLNEKLFF

j_gene: TRBJ1-1
v_gene: TRBV18
abundance: NA
d_gene: NA
CDR3nt: TGTGCCAGCTCAACGACGACAGACTTGAACACTGAAGCTTTCTTT
CDR3aa: CASSTTTDLNTEAFF

j_gene: TRBJ2-7
v_gene: TRBV7-2
abundance: NA
d_gene: TRBD1
CDR3nt: TGTGCCAGCAGCTTGGATGAGGGGGCGACCTACGAGCAGTACTTC
CDR3aa: CASSLDEGATYEQYF

j_gene: TRBJ2-7
v_gene: TRBV9
abundance: NA
d_gene: TRBD2
CDR3nt: TGTGCCAGCAGCGTAGATCTAGCGGGAGACTACGAGCAGTACTTC
CDR3aa: CASSVDLAGDYEQYF

j_gene: TRBJ2-3
v_gene: TRBV28
abundance: once
d_gene: TRBD2
CDR3nt: TGTGCCAGCAGTCCCGGGACTAGCGGGAGCGGCGGCACAGATACGCAGTATTTT
CDR3aa: CASSPGTSGSGGTDTQYF

j_gene: TRBJ2-7
v_gene: TRBV10-3
abundance: NA
d_gene: NA
CDR3nt: TGTGCCATCAGTGACGGGATCCACTACGAGCAGTACTTC
CDR3aa: CAISDGIHYEQYF

j_gene: TRBJ1-5
v_gene: TRBV12-5
abundance: medium-sized
d_gene: NA
CDR3nt: TGTGCTAGTGGTTCTTGGGGGACAAACGGCAATCAGCCCCAGCATTTT
CDR3aa: CASGSWGTNGNQPQHF

j_gene: TRBJ2-7
v_gene: TRBV27
abundance: NA
d_gene: NA
CDR3nt: TGTGCCAGCAGTTCCCTCATCCCCTGGCGGTCCTACGAGCAGTACTTC
CDR3aa: CASSSLIPWRSYEQYF

j_gene: TRBJ2-2
v_gene: TRBV4-3
abundance: NA
d_gene: NA
CDR3nt: TGCGCCAGCAGCCAAGAGGGACACGTTTTCGCGAACACCGGGGAGCTGTTTTTT
CDR3aa: CASSQEGHVFANTGELFF

j_gene: TRBJ1-4
v_gene: TRBV5-1
abundance: NA
d_gene: NA
CDR3nt: TGCGCCAGCAGACCTGGGGGGGGAAGTGAAAAACTGTTTTTT
CDR3aa: CASRPGGGSEKLFF

j_gene: TRBJ2-1
v_gene: TRBV3-1/TRBV3-2
abundance: NA
d_gene: TRBD2
CDR3nt: TGTGCCAGCAGCCAAGGGGTCGGGCGGGAGAGAAATGAGCAGTTCTTC
CDR3aa: CASSQGVGRERNEQFF

j_gene: TRBJ2-3
v_gene: TRBV7-2
abundance: NA
d_gene: TRBD1
CDR3nt: TGTGCCAGCAGCCCGGGACAGGCCTCAAAATATTTT
CDR3aa: CASSPGQASKYF

j_gene: TRBJ1-2
v_gene: TRBV18
abundance: few
d_gene: NA
CDR3nt: TGTGCCAGCTCCAACGGGAGATCTAACTATGGCTACACCTTC
CDR3aa: CASSNGRSNYGYTF

j_gene: TRBJ2-7
v_gene: TRBV5-1
abundance: NA
d_gene: NA
CDR3nt: TGCGCCAGCAGCTTATACACAGGGAGTATCCCCTACGAGCAGTACTTC
CDR3aa: CASSLYTGSIPYEQYF

j_gene: TRBJ2-2
v_gene: TRBV19
abundance: NA
d_gene: TRBD2
CDR3nt: TGTGCCACCCGTGGGACTAGCGGGAGCACCGGGGAGCTGTTTTTT
CDR3aa: CATRGTSGSTGELFF

j_gene: TRBJ1-3
v_gene: TRBV7-6
abundance: NA
d_gene: TRBD1
CDR3nt: TGTGCCAGCAGCTTAGAACCCCTCGGTACAGGGGGGACTGGAAACACCATATATTTT
CDR3aa: CASSLEPLGTGGTGNTIYF

j_gene: TRBJ2-5
v_gene: TRBV18
abundance: NA
d_gene: TRBD1
CDR3nt: TGTGCCAGCTCACCTCGAGGGACAGGGGGCATGGAGACCCAGTACTTC
CDR3aa: CASSPRGTGGMETQYF

j_gene: TRBJ2-7
v_gene: TRBV2
abundance: NA
d_gene: TRBD2
CDR3nt: TGTGCCAGCAGTCGACTAGCGGGAGCCTACGAGCAGTACTTC
CDR3aa: CASSRLAGAYEQYF

j_gene: TRBJ2-2
v_gene: TRBV4-1
abundance: many
d_gene: TRBD1
CDR3nt: TGCGCCAGCAGTCACAGGGGCGCCGGGGTTATTACCGGGGAGCTGTTTTTT
CDR3aa: CASSHRGAGVITGELFF

j_gene: TRBJ2-3
v_gene: TRBV10-1
abundance: NA
d_gene: TRBD1
CDR3nt: TGCGCCAGCAGCACGGGACAGGGGTATACGCAGTATTTT
CDR3aa: CASSTGQGYTQYF

j_gene: TRBJ2-3
v_gene: TRBV11-2
abundance: NA
d_gene: TRBD2
CDR3nt: TGTGCCAGCAGCTTAGGAGCGGGGTCGGCAGATACGCAGTATTTT
CDR3aa: CASSLGAGSADTQYF

j_gene: TRBJ2-7
v_gene: TRBV9
abundance: few
d_gene: NA
CDR3nt: TGTGCCAGCAGCGTAGCTACTGGCGGAGCCTACGAGCAGTACTTC
CDR3aa: CASSVATGGAYEQYF

j_gene: TRBJ1-2
v_gene: TRBV6-4
abundance: NA
d_gene: NA
CDR3nt: TGTGCCAGCAGTGACTCGCTGTCAGATTCAGTCTATGGCTACACCTTC
CDR3aa: CASSDSLSDSVYGYTF

j_gene: TRBJ2-2
v_gene: TRBV18
abundance: NA
d_gene: TRBD1
CDR3nt: TGTGCCAGCTCCTTTGACAGGGAGCTGACCGGGGAGCTGTTTTTT
CDR3aa: CASSFDRELTGELFF

j_gene: TRBJ1-1
v_gene: TRBV5-1
abundance: NA
d_gene: NA
CDR3nt: TGCGCCAGCAGCTTGTTGGGGGCCCTGAACACTGAAGCTTTCTTT
CDR3aa: CASSLLGALNTEAFF

j_gene: TRBJ2-7
v_gene: TRBV6-6
abundance: NA
d_gene: TRBD1
CDR3nt: TGTGCCAGCACCCTAGGTCGGGACAGCCACTACGAGCAGTACTTC
CDR3aa: CASTLGRDSHYEQYF

j_gene: TRBJ2-3
v_gene: TRBV5-1
abundance: NA
d_gene: TRBD2
CDR3nt: TGCGCCAGCAGTTTCGGGGGGACTAGCCAGGTAGATACGCAGTATTTT
CDR3aa: CASSFGGTSQVDTQYF

j_gene: TRBJ1-1
v_gene: TRBV18
abundance: NA
d_gene: NA
CDR3nt: TGTGCCAGCTCAAGTGTCCAAGGGGGTGAAGCTTTCTTT
CDR3aa: CASSSVQGGEAFF